Here is one T cell receptor (beta chain) with its context. This sample was taken from a study of CD8+ T cells in alopecia areata. Study-wide background: Tofacitinib ran for 6 to 18 months before 6 months off drug.

RNA was extracted and reverse transcribed into cDNA as the sequencing template. Produced via immunoSEQ multiplex PCR; TCRdb's table is partial and in-frame only. The sample has more than 200,000 clones, about two thirds seen once. The CDR3 loop spans 16 amino acids. J lost 3 bases, V lost 0 bases, and 11 bases had no gene match. Germline CDR1 is GTSNPN and CDR2 is SVGIG (reference sequence). The rearrangement links TRBV30 to TRBJ2-7, with 7 bases fitting TRBD1. Sequences were derived from CD4+ T cells sorted from blood, sampled at week 0. The clonotype was recovered from a human donor with alopecia areata. The CDR3 loop is CAWSVKRGPLFYEQYF. In DNA, the CDR3 is TGTGCCTGGAGTGTAAAGAGGGGGCCTTTATTCTACGAGCAGTACTTC. Filled out from reference TRBV30 and TRBJ2-7, the complete variable domain reads SQTIHQWPATLVQPVGSPLSLECTVEGTSNPNLYWYRQAAGRGLQLLFYSVGIGQISSEVPQNLSASRPQDRQFILSSKKLLLSDSGFYLCAWSVKRGPLFYEQYFGPGTRLTVT.